This TCR beta chain was recovered during a study of shared clonotypes between healthy human individuals. Regarding the study as a whole: Compared with memory subsets, naive subsets generally had larger estimated richness.

The CDR3 has 16 amino acids. Trimming took 0 bases from V and 2 from J; bases not matched to a gene: 6. Germline V gives CDR1 KGHSH, CDR2 LQKENI. Note on this clone: Its specificity is unknown.

Measured with immunoSEQ multiplex PCR; TCRdb has only the in-frame clones, and not every one. In the table there are approximately 330,000 clones, over 70% of which are singletons. Sample: memory CD4+ T cells sorted from blood. The subset was: CD45RA-negative fraction. This TCR was recovered from a man aged 25-45 years in good health. This chain connects TRBV18 to TRBJ2-7, with 8 bases that match TRBD2. CDR3 nucleotides: TGTGCCAGCTCACCACCGAGACTAGCGTCGCCCTACGAGCAGTACTTC. This sequence encodes CASSPPRLASPYEQYF. Variable domain in full (rest from reference TRBV18 and TRBJ2-7): NAGVMQNPRHLVRRRGQEARLRCSPMKGHSHVYWYRQLPEEGLKFMVYLQKENIIDESGMPKERFSAEFPKEGPSILRIQQVVRGDSAAYFCASSPPRLASPYEQYFGPGTRLTVT.